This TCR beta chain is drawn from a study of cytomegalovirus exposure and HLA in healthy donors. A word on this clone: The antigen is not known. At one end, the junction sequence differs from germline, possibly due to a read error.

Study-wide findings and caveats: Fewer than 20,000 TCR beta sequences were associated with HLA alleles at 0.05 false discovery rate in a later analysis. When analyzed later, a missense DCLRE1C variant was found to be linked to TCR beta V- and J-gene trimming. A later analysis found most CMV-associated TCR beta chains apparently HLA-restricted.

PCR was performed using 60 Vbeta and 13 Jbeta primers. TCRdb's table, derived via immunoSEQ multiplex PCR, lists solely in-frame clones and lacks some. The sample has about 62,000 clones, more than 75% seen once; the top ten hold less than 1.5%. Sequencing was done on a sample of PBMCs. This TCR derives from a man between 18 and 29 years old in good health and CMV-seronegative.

CDR3 amino acids: CASSLETGITNTQYF. The CDR3 DNA follows: TGCGCCAGCAGCCTTGAAACAGGGATCACAAATACGCAGTATTTT. This chain links TRBV5-1 with TRBJ2-3; D is perhaps TRBD1 (6 bases). The CDR3 totals 15 residues. CDR1 and CDR2 (germline): SGHRS, YFSETQ.